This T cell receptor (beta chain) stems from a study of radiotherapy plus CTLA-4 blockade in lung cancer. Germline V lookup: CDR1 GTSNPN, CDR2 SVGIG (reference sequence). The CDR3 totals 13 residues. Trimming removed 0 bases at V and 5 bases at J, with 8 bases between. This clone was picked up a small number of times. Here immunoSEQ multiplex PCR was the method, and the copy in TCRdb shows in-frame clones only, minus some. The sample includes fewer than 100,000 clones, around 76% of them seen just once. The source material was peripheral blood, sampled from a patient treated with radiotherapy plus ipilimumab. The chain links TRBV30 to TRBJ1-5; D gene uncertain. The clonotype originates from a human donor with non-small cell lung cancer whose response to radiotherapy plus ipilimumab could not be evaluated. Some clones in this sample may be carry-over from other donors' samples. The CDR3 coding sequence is TGTGCCTGGAGTGTACTTGTCGATCAGCCCCAGCATTTT. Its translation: CAWSVLVDQPQHF.